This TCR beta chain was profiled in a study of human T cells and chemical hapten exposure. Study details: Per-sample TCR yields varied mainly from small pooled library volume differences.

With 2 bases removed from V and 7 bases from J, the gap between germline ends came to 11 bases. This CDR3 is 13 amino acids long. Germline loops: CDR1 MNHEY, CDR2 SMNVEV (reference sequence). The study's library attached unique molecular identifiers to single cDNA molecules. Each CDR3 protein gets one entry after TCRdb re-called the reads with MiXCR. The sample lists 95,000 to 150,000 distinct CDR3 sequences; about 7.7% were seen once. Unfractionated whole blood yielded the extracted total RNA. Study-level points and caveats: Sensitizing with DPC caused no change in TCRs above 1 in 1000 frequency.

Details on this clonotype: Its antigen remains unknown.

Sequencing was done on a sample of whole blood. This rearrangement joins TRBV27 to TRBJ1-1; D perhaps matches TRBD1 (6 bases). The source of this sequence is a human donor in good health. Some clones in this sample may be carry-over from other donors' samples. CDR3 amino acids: CASSLNGGGEAFF. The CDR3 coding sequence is TGTGCCAGCAGTTTAAATGGGGGCGGTGAAGCTTTCTTT.